These 23 T cell receptor beta chains share one sample of origin, sequenced in a study of blood T cell repertoires in COVID-19. The data were produced by immunoSEQ multiplex PCR, yet TCRdb's version contains in-frame clones alone and is incomplete. Of over 45,000 clones listed, roughly four fifths are singletons. The sample consisted of peripheral blood. Every receptor here comes from a man aged 35-49 years with acute or convalescent COVID-19.

The chain joins TRBV27 to TRBJ2-4; TRBD1 matches at 10 bases. In germline, CDR1 is MNHEY, CDR2 SMNVEV (reference sequence). Trimming cost V 6 bases and J 12 bases; bases outside gene matches: 8. The CDR3 loop spans 13 amino acids. CDR3 loop: CASRAGTGERQYF. DNA of the CDR3: TGTGCCAGCAGGGCCGGGACAGGGGAACGTCAGTACTTC.

The rearrangement uses TRBV28 and TRBJ1-3; D gene unclear. The V and J ends lost 6 bases and 2 bases respectively, with 11 bases between them. Germline V gene sequence: CDR1 MDHEN, CDR2 SYDVKM. The length of the CDR3 is 14 residues. The CDR3 coding sequence is TGTGCCAGCAGCTACCCGAGAGCTGGAAACACCATATATTTT. The encoded protein is CASSYPRAGNTIYF.

The genes are TRBV28 and TRBJ1-2; D unclear. This CDR3 is 14 amino acids long. V was clipped by 5 bases and J by 2 bases, with 12 bases between them. CDR1 and CDR2 from the germline V gene are MDHEN and SYDVKM. The CDR3 spells CASSPFAVNYGYTF. CDR3 coding DNA: TGTGCCAGCAGTCCTTTCGCGGTAAACTATGGCTACACCTTC.

CDR3 sequence reads: CASSGQVYGYTF. CDR3 bases: TGTGCCAGCAGTGGACAGGTTTATGGCTACACCTTC. The chain combines TRBV2 with TRBJ1-2; possibly TRBD1 for D (6 bases). Germline CDR1 SNHLY, CDR2 FYNNEI. CDR3 length: 12 amino acids. With 4 bases removed from V and 5 bases from J, the gap between germline ends came to 8 bases.

This clone was seen just once. V and J are TRBV19 and TRBJ1-2; TRBD1 matches at 7 bases. CDR3 length equals 13 residues. Per germline, CDR1 LNHDA and CDR2 SQIVND (reference sequence). V lost 6 bases, J lost 9 bases, and 10 bases stayed unmatched. The CDR3 sequence is CASRDRPGGSYTF. The DNA of the CDR3 is TGTGCCAGTAGGGACCGTCCAGGGGGGAGCTACACCTTC.

The chain is built from TRBV18 and TRBJ1-4; 7 bases match TRBD1. The CDR3 length is 14 residues. CDR1 is KGHSH, CDR2 LQKENI, per germline. V was pared by 3 bases and J by 5 bases, with 3 bases of the junction left unmatched. CDR3 DNA sequence: TGTGCCAGCTCACCGTTGACAGGGAATGAAAAACTGTTTTTT. Its protein product is CASSPLTGNEKLFF.

The chain employs TRBV6-5 and TRBJ1-6; no clear D. V lost 0 bases, J lost 12 bases, and 12 bases lay in between. This CDR3 has 14 residues. Per germline, CDR1 MNHEY and CDR2 SVGAGI. The CDR3 DNA is TGTGCCAGCAGTTACTCGCTCGGGTGGATACCCCTCCACTTT. This sequence encodes CASSYSLGWIPLHF.

This chain joins TRBV15 and TRBJ1-4; D remains unclear. V lost 0 bases and J 8 bases, leaving 10 bases between the germline ends. The CDR3 contains 14 residues. Germline loops: CDR1 LNHNV, CDR2 YYDKDF (reference sequence). CDR3 sequence: CATSRDSREEKLFF. The CDR3 region has the DNA TGTGCCACCAGCAGAGATAGTAGGGAGGAAAAACTGTTTTTT.

The chain employs TRBV12-3 or TRBV12-4 and TRBJ1-3, with D maybe TRBD1 (5 bases). The CDR3 is 13 amino acids. Trimming stripped 2 bases from V and 7 bases from J, with 9 bases between. In nucleotides, the CDR3 is TGTGCCAGCAGTTTAAACAGGTGGAACACCATATATTTT. Amino acid sequence: CASSLNRWNTIYF.

The chain is built from TRBV5-8 and TRBJ1-5; TRBD1 matches at 7 bases. The germline CDR1 and CDR2 sequences are SGHTS and YDEGEE. V shed 4 bases, J shed 5 bases, and the junction held 6 bases outside the gene matches. The CDR3 spans 14 residues. For the CDR3, the DNA is TGTGCCAGCAGCCCTCGGACAGGTCATCAGCCCCAGCATTTT. It yields the protein CASSPRTGHQPQHF.

The CDR3 here is CASSFYDSNQPQHF. For the CDR3, the DNA is TGTGCCAGCAGTTTCTACGATAGCAATCAGCCCCAGCATTTT. This chain uses TRBV28 with TRBJ1-5; D ambiguous. The germline V gene encodes CDR1 MDHEN and CDR2 SYDVKM. CDR3 length: 14 residues. V was cut by 3 bases and J by 0 bases, with 6 bases left in between.

The table lists this clone with many counts. The chain uses TRBV24-1 and TRBJ1-2, with TRBD1 matching 8 bases. The V gene's germline CDR1 is KGHDR and CDR2 SFDVKD. The CDR3 covers 15 residues. After removal of 1 base from V and 6 bases from J, the junction contained 6 bases not matched to a gene. Here the CDR3 DNA reads TGTGCCACCAGTGATTTTGGGGGACAGGAGGATGGCTACACCTTC. It codes for CATSDFGGQEDGYTF.

This rearrangement joins TRBV5-1 to TRBJ2-6; 7 bases agree with TRBD1. There are 17 residues in the CDR3. CDR1 is SGHRS, CDR2 YFSETQ, per germline. The junction had 9 bases not matched to a gene; V was cut back by 4 bases and J by 2 bases. In DNA form, the CDR3 reads TGCGCCAGCAGCCTGACAGGGCAGAGGACTGGGGCCAACGTCCTGACTTTC. Protein: CASSLTGQRTGANVLTF.

This clone has a handful of counts. The gene calls are TRBV5-1 and TRBJ1-1; no firm D call. Trimming cost V 0 bases and J 0 bases, with 15 bases left between them. Germline V gene sequence: CDR1 SGHRS, CDR2 YFSETQ. This CDR3 is 17 amino acids long. The CDR3 nucleotides are TGCGCCAGCAGCTTGGAAGGATGGGCAGCTCTGAACACTGAAGCTTTCTTT. Its protein product is CASSLEGWAALNTEAFF.

The gene calls are TRBV2 and TRBJ1-5; 8 bases are a match to TRBD1. Germline V lookup: CDR1 SNHLY, CDR2 FYNNEI. Germline trimming cut 5 bases from V and 1 base from J; bases unmatched to any gene: 1. This CDR3 comprises 14 residues. CDR3 loop: CASSRQGSNQPQHF. The CDR3 nucleotides are TGTGCCAGCAGTCGACAGGGGAGCAATCAGCCCCAGCATTTT.

This clone was found a few times. The chain is built from TRBV21-1 and TRBJ1-3; TRBD1 reflects the table's D call only, with no check against the DNA. TRBV21-1 constitutes a pseudogene. The CDR3 sequence is 13 residues long. CDR3 in DNA: TGTGCCAGCGGACACAACTCTGGAAACACCATATATTTT. This encodes CASGHNSGNTIYF.

The chain employs TRBV5-5 and TRBJ2-7; D is perhaps TRBD1 (5 bases). This CDR3 region has 14 residues. The V gene lost 4 bases and the J gene lost 3 bases, with 14 bases spanning the gap. Germline loops: CDR1 SGHKS, CDR2 YYEKEE (reference sequence). Here the CDR3 DNA reads TGTGCCAGCAGCACCGCGACAGCTAGCTACGAGCAGTACTTC. Amino acid sequence: CASSTATASYEQYF. Full variable domain (remainder filled in from reference TRBV5-5 and TRBJ2-7): DAGVTQSPTHLIKTRGQQVTLRCSPISGHKSVSWYQQVLGQGPQFIFQYYEKEERGRGNFPDRFSARQFPNYSSELNVNALLLGDSALYLCASSTATASYEQYFGPGTRLTVT.

V usage is TRBV18 and J usage is TRBJ1-4; D is perhaps TRBD1 (5 bases). The CDR3 is 16 amino acids. The germline gives CDR1 KGHSH, CDR2 LQKENI. With 6 bases removed from V and 0 bases from J, the gap between germline ends came to 14 bases. The CDR3 is CASSFQQGATNEKLFF. CDR3 sequence (DNA): TGTGCCAGCTCGTTCCAGCAGGGTGCAACTAATGAAAAACTGTTTTTT. Full variable domain (rest looked up from reference TRBV18 and TRBJ1-4): NAGVMQNPRHLVRRRGQEARLRCSPMKGHSHVYWYRQLPEEGLKFMVYLQKENIIDESGMPKERFSAEFPKEGPSILRIQQVVRGDSAAYFCASSFQQGATNEKLFFGSGTQLSVL.

The V and J genes are TRBV30 and TRBJ1-4, with TRBD1 identical over 8 bases. The germline V gene encodes CDR1 GTSNPN and CDR2 SVGIG (reference sequence). V gave up 2 bases and J gave up 8 bases; unmatched junction bases: 4. The CDR3 has 13 residues. CDR3 nucleotides: TGTGCCTGGAGTAGACAGGGGAGCGAAAAACTGTTTTTT. Protein product: CAWSRQGSEKLFF. Full variable domain (outside the CDR3, taken from reference TRBV30 and TRBJ1-4): SQTIHQWPATLVQPVGSPLSLECTVEGTSNPNLYWYRQAAGRGLQLLFYSVGIGQISSEVPQNLSASRPQDRQFILSSKKLLLSDSGFYLCAWSRQGSEKLFFGSGTQLSVL.

The rearrangement joins TRBV5-1 to TRBJ1-2, with 8 bases that match TRBD1. Trimming removed 0 bases from V and 5 bases from J; junction bases left unmatched: 3. Germline V gives CDR1 SGHRS, CDR2 YFSETQ. CDR3 length: 14 residues. CDR3 loop: CASSLAQGAYGYTF. The CDR3 DNA is TGCGCCAGCAGCTTGGCCCAGGGGGCGTATGGCTACACCTTC.

The chain recombines TRBV18 with TRBJ1-1; perhaps TRBD1 as D (5 bases). The CDR3 is made up of 14 amino acids. Per germline, CDR1 KGHSH and CDR2 LQKENI. The ends were cut back, 3 bases at V and 3 bases at J, with 11 bases in the middle. The CDR3 spells CASSPDRTYTEAFF. As DNA, the CDR3 is TGTGCCAGCTCACCCGACAGAACCTACACTGAAGCTTTCTTT.

This clone appeared once. The V call is TRBV4-3, the J call TRBJ2-7; D gene uncertain. Germline V gene lookup returns CDR1 LGHNA and CDR2 YSLEER. V shed 0 bases and J shed 6 bases, with 18 bases lying between them. This CDR3 is built from 16 residues. This CDR3 reads CASSQDLRPSFLEQYF. The CDR3 nucleotides are TGCGCCAGCAGCCAAGATCTGAGGCCATCTTTTCTCGAGCAGTACTTC.

V and J are TRBV19 and TRBJ1-6; 8 nucleotides agree with TRBD1. There are 15 residues in the CDR3. Germline V CDR1 and CDR2: LNHDA, SQIVND (reference sequence). V lost 5 bases and J lost 5; bases outside the gene matches: 5. This CDR3 is CASSLDRGDNSPLHF. For the CDR3, the DNA is TGTGCCAGTAGTCTTGACAGGGGAGATAATTCACCCCTCCACTTT.